This T cell receptor beta chain comes out of a study of cytomegalovirus exposure and HLA in healthy donors. Study-level background: The Caucasian-associated ancestry cluster contained about four fifths of the roughly 400 genotyped donors. General observations from the study: Through in vitro validation, three CMV-associated chains were shown to be specific for CMV antigens. Within the data, a cluster of highly shared sequence variants was likely a sequencing artifact.

Deletions cut 7 bases from V and 0 bases from J, with 13 bases between. Germline V gene lookup returns CDR1 LNHDA and CDR2 SQIVND (reference sequence). The CDR3 length is 16 residues. Primers: 60 Vbeta forward and 13 Jbeta reverse. Assay used: immunoSEQ multiplex PCR; TCRdb lists only in-frame clones, some missing. This table holds around 180,000 clones, roughly 80% found once. On this clone itself: Its antigen is not known.

Donors had nominal health at sampling but likely had unrecorded immune exposures. This TCR was recovered from a male donor in good health and CMV-seronegative. Specimen: PBMCs. The chain uses TRBV19 and TRBJ2-6; D is uncertain. The chain's CDR3 is CASTGTTRSGANVLTF. The CDR3 DNA is TGTGCCAGTACCGGAACTACACGCTCTGGGGCCAACGTCCTGACTTTC.